This record looks at one TCR beta chain sequence and its context. The antigen is unknown. This sample is drawn from a study of T cell responses to AZD1222 COVID-19 vaccine. Whole-study results and caveats: Vaccination with two AZD1222 doses was followed by a rise in Spike-specific TCR breadth and depth. Mapped onto spike, vaccine-associated CD4 TCRs spanned it and were dominant at 160-218 and 743-854. Epitopes outside B.1.351 and B.1.1.7 mutated regions reportedly drew nearly half of spike TCRs.

CDR1 is MDHEN, CDR2 SYDVKM, per germline. J gave up 4 bases and V 3 bases, and 5 bases lay outside the gene matches. This CDR3 has 15 amino acids. TCRdb's table, derived via immunoSEQ multiplex PCR, lists solely in-frame clones and lacks some. The table includes more than 85,000 clones, roughly 88% detected once. The source of this sequence is an adult in good health. The sequences come from peripheral blood, collected on day 0 of AZD1222 vaccination. This chain joins TRBV28 and TRBJ2-7; 11 positions agree with TRBD1. The CDR3, as DNA: TGTGCCAGCAGTTTGAAGGGACAGGGGGTGTACGAGCAGTACTTC. Amino acid sequence: CASSLKGQGVYEQYF.